These 26 T cell receptor beta chains were sequenced from one sample in a study of T cells in women clearing cervical HPV infection (dated by TCRdb to between 2018 and 2020). The protocol used for the library was the immunoSEQ multiplex PCR assay. TCRdb took over this immuneACCESS table, retaining in-frame rearrangements with V and J assigned. Such tables are incomplete; in checked studies, under half of the missing clones stem from an unresolved V gene, and the remainder is unexplained. The sample's records list 25,000 to 35,000 clones. The ten largest clonotypes hold approximately 4.5% of the sample. The sequenced sample consisted of blood buffy coat. These receptors were obtained from a woman aged 18 to 75 with a cervical HPV16 infection that either progressed to CIN3+ or cleared (not recorded which).

About this clone itself: The CDR3 end falls 3 residues outside the read, so it is completed with the germline J gene. V gene TRBV18 combines with J gene TRBJ2-3; possible D gene TRBD1, 6 bases. The V end lost 5 bases, the J end lost 4 bases, and 22 bases lay between the germline ends. The CDR3 extends over 17 amino acids. Germline V gene lookup returns CDR1 KGHSH and CDR2 LQKENI. CDR3 sequence: CASSRTIPKKGADTQYF. CDR3 bases read: TGTGCCAGCTCAAGGACAATTCCAAAAAAGGGGGCAGATACG.

On this clone itself: With the read ending 3 residues before the CDR3 end, the germline J gene is used to fill in that end. The chain combines TRBV19 with TRBJ2-1, with 10 bases aligning to TRBD2. Germline V gene lookup returns CDR1 LNHDA and CDR2 SQIVND (reference sequence). V was pared by 3 bases and J by 5 bases, with 4 bases of the junction left unmatched. There are 15 residues in the CDR3. The DNA read from the CDR3 is TGTGCCAGTAGTATTTCTAGCGGGAGACACAATGAG. Protein sequence: CASSISSGRHNE. The entire CDR3 sequence reads CASSISSGRHNEQFF.

Worth noting for this clone: The CDR3 is cut off 3 residues early in the read; its end comes from the germline J gene. The rearrangement links TRBV6-1 to TRBJ1-3; maybe TRBD1 (5 bases). CDR3 length equals 16 residues. V shed 4 bases and J shed 0 bases, with 13 bases lying between them. Germline-derived CDR1 and CDR2 are MNHNS and SASEGT. The CDR3 protein is CASSVQQASSGNTIYF. CDR3 DNA (partial): TGTGCCAGCAGTGTCCAACAGGCTAGCTCTGGAAACACC.

About this clone: One end of the junction does not line up with germline, which may come from a read error. The CDR3 goes on 3 residues after the read ends, and that part is filled in from the germline J gene. The chain links TRBV4-2 to TRBJ1-2; possible D gene TRBD1, 5 bases. Germline CDR1 and CDR2: LGHNA and YNFKEQ. This CDR3 has 14 residues. The covered CDR3 bases are TGCGCCAGCAGCCAAGCGGCGGGGGGTTATGGC. Protein: CASSQAAGGYG. The entire CDR3 protein reads CASSQAAGGYGYTF.

Note on this clone: Read sequence stops 3 residues before the CDR3 end, and the germline J gene provides the missing end. J is TRBJ1-1 and V is TRBV10-3; 9 nucleotides align to TRBD1. Germline V gives CDR1 ENHRY, CDR2 SYGVKD. This CDR3 comprises 15 residues. The V and J ends lost 6 bases and 6 bases, in that order; junction bases with no gene match: 11. The covered CDR3 bases are TGTGCCATCAGGAGAGAAGGGACAGGGACTTCTGAA. Translation: CAIRREGTGTSE. The complete CDR3 reads CAIRREGTGTSEAFF.

For this clone: The read comes to an end 3 residues before the CDR3 does, leaving the germline J gene to fill in the end. J is TRBJ1-1 and V is TRBV6-7; tentative D call: TRBD1 (5 bases). TRBV6-7 has ORF status, its function being uncertain. V dropped 2 bases and J dropped 1 base, with 8 bases sitting between them. The CDR3 is 14 amino acids. CDR3 DNA, as far as it was read: TGTGCCAGCAGTTACAGGGGCTGGAACACTGAA. Translation gives CASSYRGWNTE. The whole CDR3 protein is CASSYRGWNTEAFF.

About this clone: The read terminates 3 residues ahead of where the CDR3 ends, so the germline J gene completes it. This rearrangement joins TRBV7-9 to TRBJ1-4, with 10 bases fitting TRBD1. V shed 5 bases, J shed 8 bases, and the junction held 8 bases outside the gene matches. Germline V gene sequence: CDR1 SEHNR, CDR2 FQNEAQ (reference sequence). CDR3 size: 15 residues. CDR3 sequence: CASSTRQGAGEKLFF. CDR3 DNA (partial): TGTGCCAGCAGCACCAGACAGGGGGCGGGGGAAAAA.

CDR3 loop: CASSLLSGGGTGELFF. The DNA read from the CDR3 is TGTGCCAGCAGCTTATTGAGCGGGGGGGGCACCGGGGAG. The genes are TRBV7-6 and TRBJ2-2; 10 bases line up with TRBD2. The CDR3 goes on 3 residues after the read ends, and that part is filled in from the germline J gene. The J segment lost 4 bases and the V segment lost 2 bases, leaving 4 bases of the junction unmatched. Germline V gene sequence: CDR1 SGHVS, CDR2 FNYEAQ. The CDR3 is 16 amino acids.

As for this clone: The read terminates 3 residues before the CDR3 end, so the remaining end is supplied by the germline J gene. The rearrangement uses TRBV11-1 and TRBJ2-7; D is perhaps TRBD1 (6 bases). The CDR3 is 13 amino acids. V lost 1 base to trimming and J lost 3 bases, with 7 bases between them. Germline V gene lookup returns CDR1 SGHAT and CDR2 FQDESV (reference sequence). The CDR3 loop reads CASSLEQGYEQYF. The CDR3 bases that were read are TGTGCCAGCAGCTTAGAACAGGGCTACGAG. The full variable domain, completed using reference TRBV11-1 and TRBJ2-7, is EAEVAQSPRYKITEKSQAVAFWCDPISGHATLYWYRQILGQGPELLVQFQDESVVDDSQLPKDRFSAERLKGVDSTLKIQPAELGDSAMYLCASSLEQGYEQYFGPGTRLTVT.

About this clone itself: Read sequence stops 3 residues before the CDR3 end, and the germline J gene provides the missing end. The rearrangement uses TRBV6-1 and TRBJ2-5; 7 positions match TRBD1. J was trimmed by 3 bases and V by 4 bases; bases with no gene match: 2. The CDR3 length is 13 residues. From germline, CDR1 is MNHNS and CDR2 SASEGT. The CDR3 bases that were read are TGTGCCAGCAGTGGACAGGGTAAAGAGACC. Its protein product is CASSGQGKET. The full-length CDR3 reads as CASSGQGKETQYF.

A note on this clone: The read terminates 3 residues ahead of where the CDR3 ends, so the germline J gene completes it. The genes are TRBV4-2 and TRBJ2-3, with D hard to call. The V end was cut by 4 bases, the J end by 0 bases, with 11 bases between. The CDR3 has 15 amino acids. The germline gives CDR1 LGHNA, CDR2 YNFKEQ. The CDR3 DNA, read in part, is TGTGCCAGCAGCCGAGATAGATATAGCACAGATACG. This sequence encodes CASSRDRYSTDT. The CDR3, in full, reads CASSRDRYSTDTQYF.

As regards this clone: Read coverage stops 3 residues before the CDR3 terminus; the germline J gene supplies the remainder. V and J are TRBV7-8 and TRBJ2-1; D ambiguous. The length of the CDR3 is 12 residues. Germline V gene data show CDR1 as SGHVS and CDR2 as FQNEAQ. Trimming left V 4 bases short and J 6 bases short, with 7 bases between. The CDR3 reads CASSSGANEQFF. CDR3 bases read: TGTGCCAGCAGCTCAGGTGCCAATGAG.

Remarks on this clone: The missing CDR3 end, 3 residues past where the read stops, is filled in from the germline J gene. This chain links TRBV6-2 or TRBV6-3 with TRBJ2-3, with no clear D. This CDR3 is 13 amino acids long. Looked up from germline, CDR1 is MNHEY and CDR2 is SVGEGT. V lost 1 base, J lost 2 bases, and 4 bases lay in between. CDR3 sequence reads: CASSYWATDTQYF. The part of the CDR3 DNA that was read is TGTGCCAGCAGTTACTGGGCCACAGATACG.

A word on this clone: The CDR3 extends 3 residues past the end of the read, so its final part is completed from the germline J gene. The chain employs TRBV19 and TRBJ2-1; D may be TRBD2 (6 bases). The CDR3 loop spans 15 amino acids. Trimming took 6 bases from V and 2 from J, leaving 14 bases between them. Germline-derived CDR1 and CDR2 are LNHDA and SQIVND (reference sequence). CDR3 bases read: TGTGCCAGTAGGACCGGTTTAGCGGCCTACAATGAG. Translation gives CASRTGLAAYNE. The CDR3, in full, reads CASRTGLAAYNEQFF.

With regard to this clone: The missing CDR3 end, 3 residues past where the read stops, is filled in from the germline J gene. The V and J genes are TRBV5-4 and TRBJ2-5; D not resolved. CDR1 is SGHNT and CDR2 is YYREEE in the germline V gene (reference sequence). CDR3 length: 12 amino acids. Trimming cost V 5 bases and J 2 bases, with 7 bases left between them. The sequenced CDR3 bases are TGTGCCAGCAGTCCGCAGCAAGAGACC. Residues: CASSPQQET. The whole CDR3 is CASSPQQETQYF. Using reference TRBV5-4 and TRBJ2-5 for the parts outside the CDR3, the full variable domain is ETGVTQSPTHLIKTRGQQVTLRCSSQSGHNTVSWYQQALGQGPQFIFQYYREEENGRGNFPPRFSGLQFPNYSSELNVNALELDDSALYLCASSPQQETQYFGPGTRLLVL.

Concerning this clone: One end of the junction fails to match germline, which may point to a read error. The sequenced fragment ends 3 residues before the CDR3 boundary, so the rest is inferred from the germline J gene. The chain couples TRBV4-2 to TRBJ1-1; D perhaps matches TRBD1 (6 bases). The CDR3 totals 14 residues. Germline CDR1 LGHNA, CDR2 YNFKEQ. Incomplete CDR3 DNA: TGCGCCAGCAGCCAAGGGGGGCGGGACACTGAA. Translating it yields CASSQGGRDTE. The complete CDR3 reads CASSQGGRDTEAFF.

With respect to this clone: The read is 3 residues too short to cover the CDR3 end, so that end is filled in from the germline J gene. The chain combines TRBV7-2 with TRBJ1-3; TRBD1 aligns across 7 bases. This CDR3 spans 14 amino acids. Germline V gene data show CDR1 as SGHTA and CDR2 as FQGNSA. J lost 5 bases, V lost 4 bases, and 5 bases had no gene match. The CDR3 sequence is CASSSDRVRNTIYF. CDR3 DNA (partial): TGTGCCAGCAGCTCCGACAGGGTCAGAAACACC.

As for this clone: The read ends 3 residues early relative to the CDR3; the germline J gene fills the gap. V gene TRBV6-1 combines with J gene TRBJ1-1; TRBD1 matches 7 bases. With 2 bases clipped from V and 3 bases from J, the junction kept 9 bases outside the gene matches. In germline, CDR1 is MNHNS, CDR2 SASEGT. The CDR3 runs 16 residues. CDR3 sequence reads: CASSEQTGMGYTEAFF. CDR3 DNA, as far as it was read: TGTGCCAGCAGTGAACAGACAGGGATGGGGTACACTGAA.

For this clone: The read comes to an end 3 residues before the CDR3 does, leaving the germline J gene to fill in the end. The chain combines TRBV5-1 with TRBJ2-5, with 14 bases that match TRBD2. This CDR3 contains 15 residues. Germline CDR1 and CDR2: SGHRS and YFSETQ. V was pared by 4 bases and J by 4 bases, with 3 bases of the junction left unmatched. CDR3 residues: CASSPGLAGAETQYF. CDR3 DNA, as far as it was read: TGCGCCAGCAGCCCGGGACTAGCGGGAGCAGAGACC.

As concerns this clone: The sequence runs out 3 residues before the end of the CDR3; the remainder is reconstructed from the germline J gene. The chain employs TRBV5-1 and TRBJ1-6; D might be TRBD1 (6 bases). The V gene's germline CDR1 is SGHRS and CDR2 YFSETQ. CDR3 length equals 14 residues. Trimming shortened V by 0 bases and J by 11 bases, and 12 bases separated the two germline ends. CDR3 bases read: TGCGCCAGCAGCTTGGAGTCAGGGGAGACACCC. Protein: CASSLESGETP. The CDR3 in its entirety is CASSLESGETPLHF.

Turning to this clone: The read gets to within 3 residues of the CDR3 end, and the germline J gene fills in the rest. The chain links TRBV6-1 to TRBJ1-2; TRBD1 matches at 8 bases. Germline assignment: CDR1 MNHNS and CDR2 SASEGT. Losses at the gene ends were 0 bases for V and 3 bases for J; bases not matched to a gene: 6. This CDR3 has 16 amino acids. The sequenced CDR3 bases are TGTGCCAGCAGTGAAGCGCTCAGGGGGCATCACTATGGC. Protein: CASSEALRGHHYG. The full CDR3 sequence reads CASSEALRGHHYGYTF.

Of note for this clone: The read ends 3 residues early relative to the CDR3; the germline J gene fills the gap. The gene calls are TRBV7-2 and TRBJ1-2; D may be TRBD1 (5 bases). CDR3 size: 13 residues. The germline V gene has CDR1 SGHTA and CDR2 FQGNSA. The CDR3 spells CASSSLEGNIYTF. CDR3 DNA (partial): TGTGCCAGCAGCTCCCTAGAGGGGAACATC. The complete variable domain, with remaining parts taken from reference TRBV7-2 and TRBJ1-2, reads GAGVSQSPSNKVTEKGKDVELRCDPISGHTALYWYRQSLGQGLEFLIYFQGNSAPDKSGLPSDRFSAERTGGSVSTLTIQRTQQEDSAVYLCASSSLEGNIYTFGSGTRLTVV.

Of note for this clone: Sequencing ends 3 residues short of the CDR3 end; the germline J gene provides the rest. The rearrangement joins TRBV30 to TRBJ1-1, with TRBD1 identical over 8 bases. The CDR3 contains 13 residues. Germline loops: CDR1 GTSNPN, CDR2 SVGIG (reference sequence). CDR3 DNA (partial): TGTGCCTGGAGGACCACCGGGACAGGAGAA. Translation: CAWRTTGTGE. The whole CDR3 sequence reads CAWRTTGTGEAFF.

Concerning this clone itself: The CDR3 is cut off 3 residues early in the read; its end comes from the germline J gene. The chain uses TRBV7-9 and TRBJ2-1, with 7 bases aligning to TRBD2. The germline V gene has CDR1 SEHNR and CDR2 FQNEAQ (reference sequence). The CDR3 contains 13 residues. V trimming: 1 base; J trimming: 7 bases; junction bases outside the gene matches: 1. CDR3 bases read: TGTGCCAGCAGCTTAGGTAGCGGGAATGAG. This gives the protein CASSLGSGNE. The complete CDR3 protein is CASSLGSGNEQFF.

In regard to this clone: With the read ending 3 residues before the CDR3 end, the germline J gene is used to fill in that end. The V gene is TRBV11-2, the J gene TRBJ1-1, with TRBD1 as a possible D gene (6 bases). The CDR3 sequence is 15 residues long. Between the trimmed V and J ends, which lost 5 bases and 1 base, there was a span of 14 bases. CDR1 and CDR2 from the germline V gene are SGHAT and FQNNGV. CDR3: CASSTLQGPNTEAFF. The sequenced CDR3 bases are TGTGCCAGCAGCACCCTACAGGGCCCGAACACTGAA.

Points on this clone: The read ends 3 residues before the CDR3 terminus; that terminus is restored from the germline J gene. The V and J genes are TRBV28 and TRBJ2-1, with D unresolved. The V and J ends lost 3 bases and 6 bases respectively, with 6 bases between them. Germline V gene data show CDR1 as MDHEN and CDR2 as SYDVKM. This CDR3 is 12 amino acids long. The CDR3 region is CASSFLSNEQFF. CDR3 bases read: TGTGCCAGCAGTTTCCTTTCCAATGAG. Full variable domain (outside the CDR3, taken from reference TRBV28 and TRBJ2-1): DVKVTQSSRYLVKRTGEKVFLECVQDMDHENMFWYRQDPGLGLRLIYFSYDVKMKEKGDIPEGYSVSREKKERFSLILESASTNQTSMYLCASSFLSNEQFFGPGTRLTVL.